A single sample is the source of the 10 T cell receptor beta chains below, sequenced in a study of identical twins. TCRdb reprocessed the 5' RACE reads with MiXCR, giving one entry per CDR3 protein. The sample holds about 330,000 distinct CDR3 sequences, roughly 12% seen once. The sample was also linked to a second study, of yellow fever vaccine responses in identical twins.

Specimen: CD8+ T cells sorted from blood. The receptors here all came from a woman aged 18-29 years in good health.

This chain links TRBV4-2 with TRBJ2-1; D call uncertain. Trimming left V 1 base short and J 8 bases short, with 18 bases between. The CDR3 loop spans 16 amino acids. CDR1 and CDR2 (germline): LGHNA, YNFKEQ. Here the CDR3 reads CASSQVGLEVYYEQFF. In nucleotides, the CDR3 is TGTGCCAGCAGCCAAGTTGGGCTAGAGGTTTACTATGAGCAGTTCTTC.

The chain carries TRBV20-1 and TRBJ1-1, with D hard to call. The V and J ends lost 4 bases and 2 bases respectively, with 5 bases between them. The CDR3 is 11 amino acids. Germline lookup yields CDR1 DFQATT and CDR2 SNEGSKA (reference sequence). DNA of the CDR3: TGCAGTGCTATTTACAACACTGAAGCTTTCTTT. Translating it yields CSAIYNTEAFF.

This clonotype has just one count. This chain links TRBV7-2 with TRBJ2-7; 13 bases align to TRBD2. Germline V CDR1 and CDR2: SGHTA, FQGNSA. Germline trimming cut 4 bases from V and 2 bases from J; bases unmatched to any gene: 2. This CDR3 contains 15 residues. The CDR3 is CASSSGLAGPYEQYF. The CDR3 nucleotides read TGTGCCAGCAGCTCGGGACTAGCGGGGCCCTACGAGCAGTACTTC.

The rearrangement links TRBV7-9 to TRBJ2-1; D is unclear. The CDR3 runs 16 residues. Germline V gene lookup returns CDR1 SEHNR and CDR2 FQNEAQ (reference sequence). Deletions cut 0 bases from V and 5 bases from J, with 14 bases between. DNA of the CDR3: TGTGCCAGCAGCTTAGCGGCATCCCTCCCCGACAATGAGCAGTTCTTC. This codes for CASSLAASLPDNEQFF. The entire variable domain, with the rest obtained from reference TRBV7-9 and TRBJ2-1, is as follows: DTGVSQNPRHKITKRGQNVTFRCDPISEHNRLYWYRQTLGQGPEFLTYFQNEAQLEKSRLLSDRFSAERPKGSFSTLEIQRTEQGDSAMYLCASSLAASLPDNEQFFGPGTRLTVL.

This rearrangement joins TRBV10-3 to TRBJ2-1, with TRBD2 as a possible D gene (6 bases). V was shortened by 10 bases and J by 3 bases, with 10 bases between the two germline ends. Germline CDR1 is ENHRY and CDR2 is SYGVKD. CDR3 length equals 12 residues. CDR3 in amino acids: CATSEIYNEQFF. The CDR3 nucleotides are TGTGCCACTAGCGAGATCTACAATGAGCAGTTCTTC.

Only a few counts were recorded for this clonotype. CDR3: CASSQSLNPNYGYTF. The DNA of the CDR3 is TGTGCCAGCAGCCAATCCCTGAACCCTAACTATGGCTACACCTTC. The V and J genes are TRBV16 and TRBJ1-2, with D uncertain. Germline values: CDR1 KGHSY, CDR2 FQNENV. This CDR3 comprises 15 residues. V was shortened by 0 bases and J by 0 bases, with 8 bases between the two germline ends.

CDR3 nucleotides: TGTGCCAGCAGCACGCTGGGGGAGGGCCAAGAGACCCAGTACTTC. Translated: CASSTLGEGQETQYF. The genes are TRBV6-1 and TRBJ2-5; 7 nucleotides align to TRBD2. The CDR3 contains 15 residues. The J segment lost 1 base and the V segment lost 6 bases, leaving 8 bases of the junction unmatched. Germline V gene lookup returns CDR1 MNHNS and CDR2 SASEGT.

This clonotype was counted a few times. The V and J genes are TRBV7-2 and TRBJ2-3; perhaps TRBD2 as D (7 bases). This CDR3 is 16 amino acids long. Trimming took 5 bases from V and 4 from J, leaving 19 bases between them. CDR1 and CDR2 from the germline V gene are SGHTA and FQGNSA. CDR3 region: CASSAPWGGSADTQYF. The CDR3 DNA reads TGTGCCAGCAGCGCCCCCTGGGGGGGCTCCGCAGATACGCAGTATTTT. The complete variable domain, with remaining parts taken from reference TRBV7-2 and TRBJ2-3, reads GAGVSQSPSNKVTEKGKDVELRCDPISGHTALYWYRQSLGQGLEFLIYFQGNSAPDKSGLPSDRFSAERTGGSVSTLTIQRTQQEDSAVYLCASSAPWGGSADTQYFGPGTRLTVL.

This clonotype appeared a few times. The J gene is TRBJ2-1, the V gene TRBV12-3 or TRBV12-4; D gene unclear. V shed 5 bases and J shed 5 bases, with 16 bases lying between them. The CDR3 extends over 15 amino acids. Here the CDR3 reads CASSKTTPEDNEQFF. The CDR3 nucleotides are TGTGCCAGCAGTAAGACGACCCCAGAAGACAATGAGCAGTTCTTC.

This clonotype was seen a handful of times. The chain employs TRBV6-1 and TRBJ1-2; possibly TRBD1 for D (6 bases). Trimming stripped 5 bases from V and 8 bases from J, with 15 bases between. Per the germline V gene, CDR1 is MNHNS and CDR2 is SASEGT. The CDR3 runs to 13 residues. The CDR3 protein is CASSQPRGTGYTF. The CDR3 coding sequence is TGTGCCAGCAGTCAACCCAGGGGCACCGGCTACACCTTC.